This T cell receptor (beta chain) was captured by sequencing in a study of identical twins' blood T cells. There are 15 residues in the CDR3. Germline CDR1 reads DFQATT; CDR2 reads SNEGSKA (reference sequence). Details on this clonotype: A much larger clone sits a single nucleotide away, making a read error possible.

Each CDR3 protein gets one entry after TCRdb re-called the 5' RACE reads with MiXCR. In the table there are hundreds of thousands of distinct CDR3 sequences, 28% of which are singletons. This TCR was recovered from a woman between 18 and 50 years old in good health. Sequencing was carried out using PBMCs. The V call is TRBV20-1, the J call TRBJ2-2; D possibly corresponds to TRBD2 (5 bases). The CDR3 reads CSTRDKTRNTGELFF. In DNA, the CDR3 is TGCAGTACTAGAGATAAGACTCGAAACACCGGGGAGCTGTTTTTT.